Presented here are 17 T cell receptor beta chains from one specimen sequenced in a study of T cell responses to AZD1222 COVID-19 vaccine. The repertoire was sequenced with immunoSEQ multiplex PCR; TCRdb's copy has only in-frame clones and lacks some. The table has tens of thousands of clones, 88% seen once. The sequenced sample was peripheral blood, obtained 28 days after the second AZD1222 dose. The receptors derive from an adult who received the AZD1222 COVID-19 vaccine.

V gene TRBV5-6 combines with J gene TRBJ2-3, with 8 bases lining up with TRBD1. The CDR3 is 14 amino acids. V was clipped by 4 bases and J by 4 bases; unmatched bases: 5. Germline CDR1 reads SGHDT; CDR2 reads YYEEEE. The DNA for the CDR3 is TGTGCCAGCAGCCTCGGACAGGGCTCAGATACGCAGTATTTT. The encoded protein is CASSLGQGSDTQYF.

This sequence joins TRBV4-2 and TRBJ1-6; D is undetermined. The V and J ends lost 5 bases and 8 bases respectively, with 25 bases between them. The CDR3 spans 18 residues. Germline lookup yields CDR1 LGHNA and CDR2 YNFKEQ. CDR3 coding DNA: TGTGCCAGCAGCATCGACAATACACCACAAGCCACGCATTCACCCCTCCACTTT. The encoded protein is CASSIDNTPQATHSPLHF.

This sequence joins TRBV10-3 and TRBJ1-6; D perhaps matches TRBD1 (6 bases). CDR3 length equals 16 residues. The V end was cut by 0 bases, the J end by 9 bases, with 15 bases between. Germline-derived CDR1 and CDR2 are ENHRY and SYGVKD. The CDR3 coding sequence is TGTGCCATCAGTGAGTCGGGGGGCGCATTCCTTTCACCCCTCCACTTT. Translating gives CAISESGGAFLSPLHF.

For the CDR3, the DNA is TGCAGCGTTGATGTGGGTTCTCAGTACTTC. It translates to CSVDVGSQYF. The chain links TRBV29-1 to TRBJ2-5; D call uncertain. The ends were cut back, 3 bases at V and 11 bases at J, with 10 bases in the middle. CDR1 and CDR2 (germline): SQVTM, ANQGSEA. The CDR3 has 10 residues.

V gene TRBV6-5 combines with J gene TRBJ2-1, with 8 nucleotides matching TRBD1. V was clipped by 6 bases and J by 2 bases; unmatched bases: 6. The CDR3 is made up of 15 amino acids. Germline lookup yields CDR1 MNHEY and CDR2 SVGAGI. The CDR3 DNA is TGTGCCAGCAGGATAGACAGGGGTCCCTACAATGAGCAGTTCTTC. Its protein is CASRIDRGPYNEQFF.

This rearrangement joins TRBV5-6 to TRBJ2-7; D is undetermined. V was shortened by 4 bases and J by 5 bases, with 13 bases between the two germline ends. The length of the CDR3 is 13 residues. Germline V gene lookup returns CDR1 SGHDT and CDR2 YYEEEE. The CDR3 reads CASSPQRMDEQYF. CDR3 sequence (DNA): TGTGCCAGCAGCCCCCAACGAATGGACGAGCAGTACTTC.

CDR3 DNA sequence: TGTGCCAGCAGCTTGGGGAGTCTGGGTACGCAGTATTTT. Translating it yields CASSLGSLGTQYF. The chain uses TRBV5-4 and TRBJ2-3, with D uncertain. With 0 bases removed from V and 8 bases from J, the gap between germline ends came to 10 bases. The CDR3 length is 13 residues. Germline V lookup: CDR1 SGHNT, CDR2 YYREEE (reference sequence).

The chain recombines TRBV5-1 with TRBJ1-1; a possible D gene is TRBD1 (6 bases). The CDR3 is 15 residues long. CDR1 SGHRS and CDR2 YFSETQ come from the germline V gene. Trimming shortened V by 0 bases and J by 1 base, and 10 bases separated the two germline ends. CDR3 residues: CASSLVLTGNTEAFF. CDR3 DNA sequence: TGCGCCAGCAGCTTGGTCCTGACAGGGAACACTGAAGCTTTCTTT.

The J gene is TRBJ2-1, the V gene TRBV5-1, with 9 bases lining up with TRBD1. The CDR3 has 13 amino acids. V gave up 0 bases and J gave up 14 bases; unmatched junction bases: 6. CDR1 SGHRS and CDR2 YFSETQ come from the germline V gene. The CDR3 here is CASSLEFRDREFF. The CDR3 nucleotides are TGCGCCAGCAGCTTGGAATTTAGGGACAGGGAGTTCTTC.

The V call is TRBV27, the J call TRBJ1-1, with D possibly being TRBD1 (5 bases). CDR3 length: 14 residues. Per the germline V gene, CDR1 is MNHEY and CDR2 is SMNVEV (reference sequence). The V and J ends lost 4 bases and 5 bases respectively, with 14 bases between them. CDR3 sequence: CASSSGGVGTEAFF. The CDR3 region has the DNA TGTGCCAGCAGTTCCGGGGGGGTAGGGACTGAAGCTTTCTTT.

The table lists this clone with a count of one. The chain carries TRBV5-5 and TRBJ2-2; 8 nucleotides align to TRBD1. The J segment lost 5 bases and the V segment lost 4 bases, leaving 4 bases of the junction unmatched. CDR3 length: 14 residues. Germline CDR1 and CDR2: SGHKS and YYEKEE (reference sequence). CDR3 nucleotides: TGTGCCAGCAGCCTGGGGACAGGTACCGGGGAGCTGTTTTTT. Amino acids: CASSLGTGTGELFF.

The chain has TRBV5-1 and TRBJ1-3; tentative D call: TRBD1 (5 bases). Germline CDR1 reads SGHRS; CDR2 reads YFSETQ. Trimming took off 3 bases at V and 0 bases at J, with 13 bases between the two ends. There are 16 residues in the CDR3. Here the CDR3 reads CASSWAGGYSGNTIYF. The CDR3 coding sequence is TGCGCCAGCAGCTGGGCTGGGGGATACTCTGGAAACACCATATATTTT.

The chain carries TRBV7-2 and TRBJ1-4; D gene ambiguous. The CDR3 is made up of 15 amino acids. Trimming pared 3 bases from V and 0 bases from J, leaving 8 bases between. Germline V gives CDR1 SGHTA, CDR2 FQGNSA. The CDR3 DNA is TGTGCCAGCAGCTTCTGGGGTGCAACTAATGAAAAACTGTTTTTT. It yields the protein CASSFWGATNEKLFF.

J is TRBJ2-3 and V is TRBV6-2 or TRBV6-3; D ambiguous. The V gene's germline CDR1 is MNHEY and CDR2 SVGEGT. Trimming removed 3 bases at V and 4 bases at J, with 14 bases between. This CDR3 contains 15 residues. The CDR3 here is CASSYGRAPPDTQYF. The CDR3 nucleotides read TGTGCCAGCAGTTATGGAAGGGCACCCCCAGATACGCAGTATTTT.

The chain has TRBV7-9 and TRBJ2-7; D may be TRBD1 (6 bases). V was pared by 1 base and J by 7 bases, with 14 bases between. CDR3 size: 14 residues. CDR1 is SEHNR and CDR2 is FQNEAQ in the germline V gene (reference sequence). In DNA, the CDR3 is TGTGCCAGCAGCTTAGGGCAGGGGCGAGGGGAGCAGTACTTC. It encodes CASSLGQGRGEQYF.

The chain uses TRBV19 and TRBJ1-2; the D is unclear. The V end was cut by 6 bases, the J end by 1 base, with 6 bases between. Germline CDR1 is LNHDA and CDR2 is SQIVND (reference sequence). The CDR3 has 12 residues. CDR3 DNA: TGTGCCAGTAGGCCAGATAACTATGGCTACACCTTC. This translates into CASRPDNYGYTF. Drawing the rest from reference TRBV19 and TRBJ1-2, the complete variable domain is DGGITQSPKYLFRKEGQNVTLSCEQNLNHDAMYWYRQDPGQGLRLIYYSQIVNDFQKGDIAEGYSVSREKKESFPLTVTSAQKNPTAFYLCASRPDNYGYTFGSGTRLTVV.

V usage is TRBV15 and J usage is TRBJ2-3; 9 nucleotides align to TRBD2. Germline V gene data show CDR1 as LNHNV and CDR2 as YYDKDF (reference sequence). This CDR3 is built from 18 residues. Trimming at V came to 1 base and at J to 0 bases, leaving 8 bases not matched to a gene. The chain's CDR3 is CATSRGLAGGFSTDTQYF. The DNA of the CDR3 is TGTGCCACCAGCAGAGGGTTGGCGGGGGGGTTTAGCACAGATACGCAGTATTTT.